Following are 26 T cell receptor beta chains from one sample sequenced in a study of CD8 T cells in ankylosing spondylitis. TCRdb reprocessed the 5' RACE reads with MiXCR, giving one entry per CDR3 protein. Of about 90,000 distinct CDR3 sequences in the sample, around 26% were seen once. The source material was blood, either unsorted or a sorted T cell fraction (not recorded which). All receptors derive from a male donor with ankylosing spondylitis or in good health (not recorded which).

CDR3 loop: CASSGSRGCNEQFF. CDR3 DNA: TGTGCCAGCAGTGGGTCCCGTGGGTGTAATGAGCAGTTCTTC. This rearrangement joins TRBV2 to TRBJ2-1, with no clear D. The germline V gene has CDR1 SNHLY and CDR2 FYNNEI. Trimming cost V 4 bases and J 7 bases, with 14 bases left between them. The CDR3 loop spans 14 amino acids. The full variable domain, rest sourced from reference TRBV2 and TRBJ2-1, is EPEVTQTPSHQVTQMGQEVILRCVPISNHLYFYWYRQILGQKVEFLVSFYNNEISEKSEIFDDQFSVERPDGSNFTLKIRSTKLEDSAMYFCASSGSRGCNEQFFGPGTRLTVL.

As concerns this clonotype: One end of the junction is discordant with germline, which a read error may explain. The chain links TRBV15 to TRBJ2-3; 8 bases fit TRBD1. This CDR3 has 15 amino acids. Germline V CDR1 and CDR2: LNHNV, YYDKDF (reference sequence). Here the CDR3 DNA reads TGTGCCACCATCAGATTCGGACAGGGAGCAGATACGCAGTATTTT. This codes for CATIRFGQGADTQYF.

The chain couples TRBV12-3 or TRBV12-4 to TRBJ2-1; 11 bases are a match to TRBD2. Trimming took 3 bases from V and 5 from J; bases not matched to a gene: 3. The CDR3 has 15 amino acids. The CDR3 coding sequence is TGTGCCAGCAGTTTTGGACTAGCGGGTCACAATGAGCAGTTCTTC. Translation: CASSFGLAGHNEQFF.

The CDR3 DNA reads as TGCGCCAGCAGCACGGACACGGGCTATGGCTACACCTTC. It specifies CASSTDTGYGYTF. The chain links TRBV5-1 to TRBJ1-2, with a possible D match to TRBD1 (5 bases). The V and J ends lost 4 bases and 4 bases respectively, with 11 bases between them. The CDR3 loop spans 13 amino acids. Germline CDR1 and CDR2: SGHRS and YFSETQ.

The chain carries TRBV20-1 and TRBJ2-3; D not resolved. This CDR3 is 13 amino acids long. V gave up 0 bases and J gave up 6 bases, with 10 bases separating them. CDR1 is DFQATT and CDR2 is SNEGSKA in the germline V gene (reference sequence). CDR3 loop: CSARDIGVDTQYF. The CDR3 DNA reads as TGCAGTGCTAGAGATATAGGAGTTGATACGCAGTATTTT.

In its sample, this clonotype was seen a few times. The CDR3 spells CASSPRVPNTGELFF. Here the CDR3 DNA reads TGTGCCAGCTCACCCCGGGTTCCGAACACCGGGGAGCTGTTTTTT. The chain has TRBV18 and TRBJ2-2; no clear D. The germline V gene has CDR1 KGHSH and CDR2 LQKENI. The CDR3 is 15 amino acids. Trimming took 3 bases from V and 0 from J, leaving 8 bases between them.

CDR3: CASSQEGYTGELFF. Written as DNA, the CDR3 is TGTGCCAGCAGCCAAGAAGGATACACCGGGGAGCTGTTTTTT. The chain joins TRBV3-1 to TRBJ2-2; D call uncertain. The germline V gene has CDR1 LGHDT and CDR2 YNNKEL (reference sequence). This CDR3 has 14 amino acids. The V end was cut by 0 bases, the J end by 3 bases, with 5 bases between.

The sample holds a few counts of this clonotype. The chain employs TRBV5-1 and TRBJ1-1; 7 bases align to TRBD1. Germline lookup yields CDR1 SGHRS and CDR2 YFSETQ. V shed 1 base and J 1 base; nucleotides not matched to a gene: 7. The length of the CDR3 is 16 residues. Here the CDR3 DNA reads TGCGCCAGCAGCTTGCCGCGACAGGGCCCGAACACTGAAGCTTTCTTT. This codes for CASSLPRQGPNTEAFF.

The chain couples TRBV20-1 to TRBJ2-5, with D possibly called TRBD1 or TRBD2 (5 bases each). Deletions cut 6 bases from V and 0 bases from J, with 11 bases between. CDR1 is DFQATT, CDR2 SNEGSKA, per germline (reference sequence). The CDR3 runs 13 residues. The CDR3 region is CSAGEFYQETQYF. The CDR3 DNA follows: TGCAGTGCGGGGGAGTTCTACCAAGAGACCCAGTACTTC.

This chain's CDR3 is CASSYRANENYGYTF. The CDR3 bases are TGTGCCAGCAGTTACCGGGCCAACGAAAACTATGGCTACACCTTC. The chain carries TRBV6-5 and TRBJ1-2; D gene uncertain. CDR3 size: 15 residues. CDR1 and CDR2 (germline): MNHEY, SVGAGI. V lost 2 bases and J lost 2, with 12 bases in between.

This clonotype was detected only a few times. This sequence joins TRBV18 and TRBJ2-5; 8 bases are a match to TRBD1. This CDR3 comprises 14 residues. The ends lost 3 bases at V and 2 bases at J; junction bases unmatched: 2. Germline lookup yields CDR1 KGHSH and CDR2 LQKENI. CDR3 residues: CASSPRDRQETQYF. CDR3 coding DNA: TGTGCCAGCTCACCGCGGGACAGGCAAGAGACCCAGTACTTC.

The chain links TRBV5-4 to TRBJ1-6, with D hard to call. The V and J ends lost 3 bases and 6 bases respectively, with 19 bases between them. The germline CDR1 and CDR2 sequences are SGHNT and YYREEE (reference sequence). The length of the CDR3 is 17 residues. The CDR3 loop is CASSSQRISAGNSPLHF. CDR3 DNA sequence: TGTGCCAGCAGCTCCCAGCGGATTTCGGCGGGTAATTCACCCCTCCACTTT.

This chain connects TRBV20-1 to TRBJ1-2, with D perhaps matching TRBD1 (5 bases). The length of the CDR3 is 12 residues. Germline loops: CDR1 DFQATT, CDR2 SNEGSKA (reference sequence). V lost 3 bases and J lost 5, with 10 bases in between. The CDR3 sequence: CSASSGSYGYTF. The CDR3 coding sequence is TGCAGTGCTAGTTCAGGGTCGTATGGCTACACCTTC.

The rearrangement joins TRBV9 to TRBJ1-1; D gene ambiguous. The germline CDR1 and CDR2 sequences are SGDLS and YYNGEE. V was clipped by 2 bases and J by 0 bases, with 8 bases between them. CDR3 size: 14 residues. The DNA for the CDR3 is TGTGCCAGCAGCGTGGGGATGTTGAACACTGAAGCTTTCTTT. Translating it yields CASSVGMLNTEAFF.

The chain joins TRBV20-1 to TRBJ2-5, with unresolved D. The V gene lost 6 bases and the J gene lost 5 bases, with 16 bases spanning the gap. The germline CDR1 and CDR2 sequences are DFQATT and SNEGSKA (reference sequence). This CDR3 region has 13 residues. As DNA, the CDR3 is TGCAGTGCGCACTCGGACGCCCCCGAGACCCAGTACTTC. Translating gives CSAHSDAPETQYF.

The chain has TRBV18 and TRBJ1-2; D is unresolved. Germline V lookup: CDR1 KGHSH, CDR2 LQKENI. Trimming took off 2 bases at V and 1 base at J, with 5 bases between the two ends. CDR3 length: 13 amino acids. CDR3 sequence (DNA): TGTGCCAGCTCACCAGGAAGTAACTATGGCTACACCTTC. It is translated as CASSPGSNYGYTF. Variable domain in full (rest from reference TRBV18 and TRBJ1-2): NAGVMQNPRHLVRRRGQEARLRCSPMKGHSHVYWYRQLPEEGLKFMVYLQKENIIDESGMPKERFSAEFPKEGPSILRIQQVVRGDSAAYFCASSPGSNYGYTFGSGTRLTVV.

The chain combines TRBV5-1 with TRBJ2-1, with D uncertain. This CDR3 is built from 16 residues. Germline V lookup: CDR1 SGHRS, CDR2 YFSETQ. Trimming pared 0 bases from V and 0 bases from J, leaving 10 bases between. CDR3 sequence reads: CASSLEGGRSYNEQFF. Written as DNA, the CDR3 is TGCGCCAGCAGCTTGGAGGGCGGACGCTCCTACAATGAGCAGTTCTTC.

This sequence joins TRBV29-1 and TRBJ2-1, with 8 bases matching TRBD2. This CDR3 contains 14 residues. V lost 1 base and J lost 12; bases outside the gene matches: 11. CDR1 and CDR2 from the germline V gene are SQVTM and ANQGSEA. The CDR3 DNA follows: TGCAGCGTTGAAGCTCCGACTAGCGTCGCGGGGCAGTTCTTC. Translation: CSVEAPTSVAGQFF.

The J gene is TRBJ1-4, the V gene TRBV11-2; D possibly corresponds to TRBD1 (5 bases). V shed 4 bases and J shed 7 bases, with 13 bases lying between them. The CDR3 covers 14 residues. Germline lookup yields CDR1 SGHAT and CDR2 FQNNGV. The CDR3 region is CASSSTRGTEKLFF. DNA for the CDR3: TGTGCCAGCAGCTCAACGAGGGGCACTGAAAAACTGTTTTTT.

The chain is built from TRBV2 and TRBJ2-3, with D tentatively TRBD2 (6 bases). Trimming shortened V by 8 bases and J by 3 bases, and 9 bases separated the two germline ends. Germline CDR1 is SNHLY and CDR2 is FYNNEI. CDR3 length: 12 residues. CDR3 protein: CASREWTDTQYF. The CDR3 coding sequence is TGTGCCAGCCGGGAGTGGACAGATACGCAGTATTTT.

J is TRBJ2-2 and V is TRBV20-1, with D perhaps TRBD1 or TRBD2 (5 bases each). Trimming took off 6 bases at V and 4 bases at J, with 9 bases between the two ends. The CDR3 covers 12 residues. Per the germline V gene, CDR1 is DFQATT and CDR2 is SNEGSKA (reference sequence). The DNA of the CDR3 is TGCAGTGCGATGAGGGGCACCGGGGAGCTGTTTTTT. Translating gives CSAMRGTGELFF.

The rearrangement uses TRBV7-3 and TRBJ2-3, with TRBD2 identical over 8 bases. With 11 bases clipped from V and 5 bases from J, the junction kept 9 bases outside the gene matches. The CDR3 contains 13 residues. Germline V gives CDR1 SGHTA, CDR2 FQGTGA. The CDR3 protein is CASALREGDTQYF. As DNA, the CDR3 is TGTGCCTCCGCCCTCCGGGAGGGAGATACGCAGTATTTT.

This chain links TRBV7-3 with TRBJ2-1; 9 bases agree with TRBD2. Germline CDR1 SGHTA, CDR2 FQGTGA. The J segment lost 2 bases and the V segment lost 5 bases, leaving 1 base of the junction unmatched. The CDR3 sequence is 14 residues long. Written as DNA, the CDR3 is TGTGCCAGCAGCCCTAGCGGGGCCTACAATGAGCAGTTCTTC. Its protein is CASSPSGAYNEQFF.

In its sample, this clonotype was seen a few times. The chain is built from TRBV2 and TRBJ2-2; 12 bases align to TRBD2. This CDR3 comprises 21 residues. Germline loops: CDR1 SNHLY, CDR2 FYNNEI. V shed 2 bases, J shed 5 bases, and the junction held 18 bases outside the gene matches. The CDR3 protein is CASSELAYLLAGGPQTGELFF. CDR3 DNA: TGTGCCAGCAGTGAACTGGCGTATCTCCTAGCGGGAGGGCCGCAAACCGGGGAGCTGTTTTTT.

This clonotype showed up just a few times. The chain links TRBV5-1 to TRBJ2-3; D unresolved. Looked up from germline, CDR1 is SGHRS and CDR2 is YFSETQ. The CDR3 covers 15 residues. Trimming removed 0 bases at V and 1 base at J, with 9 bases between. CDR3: CASSLDRPGTDTQYF. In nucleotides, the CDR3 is TGCGCCAGCAGCTTGGACAGACCAGGCACAGATACGCAGTATTTT.

This CDR3 reads CASSSSLPLRATYQETQYF. CDR3 coding DNA: TGTGCCAGCAGCTCATCCCTACCCCTTCGGGCGACGTACCAAGAGACCCAGTACTTC. This chain joins TRBV11-1 and TRBJ2-5; no firm D call. The V end was cut by 4 bases, the J end by 0 bases, with 24 bases between. Germline V lookup: CDR1 SGHAT, CDR2 FQDESV (reference sequence). This CDR3 region has 19 residues.